A selection of T cell receptor beta chains follows, all from one sample in a study of cytomegalovirus exposure and HLA in healthy donors. Generated by immunoSEQ multiplex PCR, the TCRdb table keeps only in-frame clones and is missing some. Of approximately 140,000 clones listed, 50% to 75% were seen once; the top ten hold around 7.1%. Material for sequencing was PBMCs. The receptors derive from a woman in her fifties or sixties in good health and CMV-seropositive. CDR3s include the opening cysteine and the closing phenylalanine or tryptophan. The size entry is marked missing in some rows and otherwise reads once, few, many or a size class.

j_gene | abundance | v_gene | CDR3aa
- | - | TRBV15 | CATSGSTAKRTYEQYF
TRBJ1-2 | - | TRBV28 | CASSLTGSYGYTF
TRBJ2-1 | - | TRBV7-2 | CASSLSLTATNEQFF
TRBJ2-7 | - | TRBV30 | CAWSVGRGRYEQYF
TRBJ2-1 | - | TRBV6-1 | CAIRTSGYEQFF
TRBJ1-4 | few | TRBV5-1 | CASSPQGKEKLFF
TRBJ2-6 | few | TRBV27 | CASSVTGSGANVLTF
TRBJ2-1 | - | TRBV18 | CASSPSEFGEQFF
TRBJ2-7 | few | TRBV28 | CASSTGGYTYEQYF
TRBJ1-1 | - | TRBV18 | CASSPNVQGLKTEAFF
TRBJ1-5 | few | TRBV18 | CASSPLQGNQPQHF
TRBJ2-3 | once | TRBV9 | CASSGAGLAGDTQYF
TRBJ1-2 | - | TRBV5-1 | CASSLAQGIYGYTF
TRBJ1-1 | few | TRBV11-1 | CASSSILGQTNTEAFF
TRBJ1-2 | - | TRBV21-1 | CASSTPRRGLTEGYTF
TRBJ1-4 | - | TRBV7-3 | CASSTRGGEKLFF
TRBJ1-1 | - | TRBV5-1 | CASSLDRTTEAFF
TRBJ2-7 | few | TRBV20-1 | CSAALIAGVSF
TRBJ2-2 | - | TRBV23-1 | CASTTKGDSGNTGELFF